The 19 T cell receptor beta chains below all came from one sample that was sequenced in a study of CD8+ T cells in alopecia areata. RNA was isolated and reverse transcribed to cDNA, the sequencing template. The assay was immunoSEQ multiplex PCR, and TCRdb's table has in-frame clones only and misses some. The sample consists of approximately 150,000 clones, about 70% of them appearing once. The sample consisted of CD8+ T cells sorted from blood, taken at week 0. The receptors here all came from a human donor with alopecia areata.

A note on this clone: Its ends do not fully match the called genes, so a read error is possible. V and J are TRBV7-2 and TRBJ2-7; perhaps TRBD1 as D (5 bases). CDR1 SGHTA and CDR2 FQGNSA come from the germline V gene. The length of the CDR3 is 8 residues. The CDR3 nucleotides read TGTGCCAGCAGCTTGACAGACTTC. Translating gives CASSLTDF.

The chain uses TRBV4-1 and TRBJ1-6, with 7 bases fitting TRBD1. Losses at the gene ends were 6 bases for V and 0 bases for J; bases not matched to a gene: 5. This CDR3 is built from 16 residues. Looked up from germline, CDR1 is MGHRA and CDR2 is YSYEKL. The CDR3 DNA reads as TGCGCCAGCAGGCCGGACAGGAGCTCCTATAATTCACCCCTCCACTTT. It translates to CASRPDRSSYNSPLHF.

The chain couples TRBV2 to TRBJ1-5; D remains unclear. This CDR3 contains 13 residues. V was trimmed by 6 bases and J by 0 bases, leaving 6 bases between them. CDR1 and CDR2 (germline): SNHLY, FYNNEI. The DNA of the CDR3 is TGTGCCAGCAGCGAACTTAGCAATCAGCCCCAGCATTTT. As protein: CASSELSNQPQHF. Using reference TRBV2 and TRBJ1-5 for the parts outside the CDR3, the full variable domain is EPEVTQTPSHQVTQMGQEVILRCVPISNHLYFYWYRQILGQKVEFLVSFYNNEISEKSEIFDDQFSVERPDGSNFTLKIRSTKLEDSAMYFCASSELSNQPQHFGDGTRLSIL.

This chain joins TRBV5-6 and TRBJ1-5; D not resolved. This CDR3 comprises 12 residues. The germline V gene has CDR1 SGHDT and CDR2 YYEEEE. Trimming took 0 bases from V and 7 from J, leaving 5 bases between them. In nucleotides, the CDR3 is TGTGCCAGCAGCTTGGGGCAGCAGCCCCAGCATTTT. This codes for CASSLGQQPQHF.

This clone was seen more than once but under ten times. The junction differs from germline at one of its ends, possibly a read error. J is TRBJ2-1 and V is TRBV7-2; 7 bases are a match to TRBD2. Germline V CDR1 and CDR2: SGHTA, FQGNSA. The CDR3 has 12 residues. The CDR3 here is CASSPIPGLCLF. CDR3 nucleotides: TGTGCCAGCAGCCCAATTCCGGGACTATGCCTCTTC.

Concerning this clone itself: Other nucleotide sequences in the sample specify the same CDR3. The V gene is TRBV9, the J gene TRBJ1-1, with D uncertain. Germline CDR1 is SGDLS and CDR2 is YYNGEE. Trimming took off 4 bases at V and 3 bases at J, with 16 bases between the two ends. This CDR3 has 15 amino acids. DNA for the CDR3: TGTGCCAGCAGCCCTCTCAGGAGCCCGGACACTGAAGCTTTCTTT. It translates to CASSPLRSPDTEAFF. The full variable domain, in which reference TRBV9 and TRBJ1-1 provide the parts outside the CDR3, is DSGVTQTPKHLITATGQRVTLRCSPRSGDLSVYWYQQSLDQGLQFLIQYYNGEERAKGNILERFSAQQFPDLHSELNLSSLELGDSALYFCASSPLRSPDTEAFFGQGTRLTVV.

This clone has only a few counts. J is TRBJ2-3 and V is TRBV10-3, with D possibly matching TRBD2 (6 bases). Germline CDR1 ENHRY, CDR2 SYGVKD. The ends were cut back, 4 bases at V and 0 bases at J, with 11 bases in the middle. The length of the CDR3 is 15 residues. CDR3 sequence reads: CAISGGETSTDTQYF. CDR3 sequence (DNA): TGTGCCATCAGTGGCGGGGAGACTAGCACAGATACGCAGTATTTT.

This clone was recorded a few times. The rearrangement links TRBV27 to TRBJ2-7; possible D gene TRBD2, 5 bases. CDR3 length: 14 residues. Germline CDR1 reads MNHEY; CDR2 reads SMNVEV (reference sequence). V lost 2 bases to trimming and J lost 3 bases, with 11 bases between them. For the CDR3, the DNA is TGTGCCAGCAGTTTAGGAGCGGCCCTCTACGAGCAGTACTTC. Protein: CASSLGAALYEQYF.

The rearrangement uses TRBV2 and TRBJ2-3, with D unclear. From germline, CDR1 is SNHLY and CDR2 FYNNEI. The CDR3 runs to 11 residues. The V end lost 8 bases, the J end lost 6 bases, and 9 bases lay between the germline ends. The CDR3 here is CASLSGDTQYF. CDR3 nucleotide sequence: TGTGCCAGCCTATCCGGGGATACGCAGTATTTT.

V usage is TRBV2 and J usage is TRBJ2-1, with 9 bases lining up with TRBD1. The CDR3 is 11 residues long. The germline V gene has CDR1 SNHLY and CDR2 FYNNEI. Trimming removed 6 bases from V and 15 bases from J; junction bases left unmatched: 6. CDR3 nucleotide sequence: TGTGCCAGCAGGGCCGGGACAGGGATGTTCTTC. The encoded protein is CASRAGTGMFF.

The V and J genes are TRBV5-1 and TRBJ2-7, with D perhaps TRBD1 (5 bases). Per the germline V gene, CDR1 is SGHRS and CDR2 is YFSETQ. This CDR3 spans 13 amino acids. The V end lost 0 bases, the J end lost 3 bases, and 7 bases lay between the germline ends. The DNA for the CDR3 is TGCGCCAGCAGCTTGGAGACAGACTACGAGCAGTACTTC. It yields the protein CASSLETDYEQYF.

CDR3 region: CASEETQYF. CDR3 nucleotide sequence: TGCGCCAGCGAAGAGACCCAGTACTTC. This chain uses TRBV5-1 with TRBJ2-5; no clear D. Germline loops: CDR1 SGHRS, CDR2 YFSETQ. The V end lost 7 bases, the J end lost 3 bases, and 1 base lay between the germline ends. The CDR3 consists of 9 residues.

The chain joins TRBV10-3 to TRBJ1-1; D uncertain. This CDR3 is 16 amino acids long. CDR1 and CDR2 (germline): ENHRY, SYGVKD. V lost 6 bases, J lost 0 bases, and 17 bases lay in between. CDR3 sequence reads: CAISAVGGRMNTEAFF. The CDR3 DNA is TGTGCCATCAGCGCCGTCGGCGGACGGATGAACACTGAAGCTTTCTTT.

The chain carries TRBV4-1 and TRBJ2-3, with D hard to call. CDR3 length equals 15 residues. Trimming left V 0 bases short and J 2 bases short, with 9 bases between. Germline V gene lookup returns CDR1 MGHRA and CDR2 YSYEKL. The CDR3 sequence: CASSQEPGPTDTQYF. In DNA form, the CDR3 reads TGCGCCAGCAGCCAAGAACCAGGCCCCACAGATACGCAGTATTTT.

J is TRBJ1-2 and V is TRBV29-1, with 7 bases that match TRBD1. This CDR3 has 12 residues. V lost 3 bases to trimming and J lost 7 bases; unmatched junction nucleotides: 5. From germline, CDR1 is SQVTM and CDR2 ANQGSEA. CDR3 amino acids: CSVERQGSGYTF. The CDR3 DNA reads TGCAGCGTTGAGCGACAGGGAAGTGGCTACACCTTC. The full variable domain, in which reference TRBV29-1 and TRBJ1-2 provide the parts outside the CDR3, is SAVISQKPSRDICQRGTSLTIQCQVDSQVTMMFWYRQQPGQSLTLIATANQGSEATYESGFVIDKFPISRPNLTFSTLTVSNMSPEDSSIYLCSVERQGSGYTFGSGTRLTVV.

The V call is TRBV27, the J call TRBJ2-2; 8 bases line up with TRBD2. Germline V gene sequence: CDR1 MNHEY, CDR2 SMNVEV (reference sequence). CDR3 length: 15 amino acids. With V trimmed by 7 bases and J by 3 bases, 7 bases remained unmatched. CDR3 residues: CASNPGGADTGELFF. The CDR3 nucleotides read TGTGCCAGCAATCCGGGGGGGGCCGACACCGGGGAGCTGTTTTTT.

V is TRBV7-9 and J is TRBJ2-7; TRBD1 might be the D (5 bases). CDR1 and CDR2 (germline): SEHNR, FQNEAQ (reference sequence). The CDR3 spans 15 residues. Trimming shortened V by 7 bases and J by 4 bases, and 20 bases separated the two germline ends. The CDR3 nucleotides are TGTGCCAGCAAAAAAGACCAGGGTCCCCAGTACGAGCAGTACTTC. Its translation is CASKKDQGPQYEQYF.

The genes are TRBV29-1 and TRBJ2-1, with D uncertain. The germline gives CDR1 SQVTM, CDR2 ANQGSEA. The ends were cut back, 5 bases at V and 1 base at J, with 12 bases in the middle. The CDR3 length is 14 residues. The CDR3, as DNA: TGCAGCGTTCAAGGATTTAATTCCTACAATGAGCAGTTCTTC. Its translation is CSVQGFNSYNEQFF.

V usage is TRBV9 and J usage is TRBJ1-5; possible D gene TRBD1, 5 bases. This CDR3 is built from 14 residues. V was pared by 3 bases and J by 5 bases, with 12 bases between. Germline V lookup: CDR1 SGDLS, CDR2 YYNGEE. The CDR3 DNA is TGTGCCAGCAGCGCCCGGGACGGCGATCAGCCCCAGCATTTT. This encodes CASSARDGDQPQHF.